Listed here are 14 T cell receptor beta chains from one sample, sequenced in a study of T cells in Graves' hyperthyroidism and ophthalmopathy. TCR beta CDR3 regions were amplified from RNA transcripts. In the first-round RT-PCR of the TCR CDR3, the HTBI primer set was used. One entry per CDR3 protein, called by TCRdb with MiXCR from the multiplex PCR reads. Here the sample spans more than 350,000 distinct CDR3 sequences, 12% to 15% being singletons. Sequenced input: blood. Source of these receptors: a woman aged 60-75 years with Graves' ophthalmopathy.

This clonotype was counted a few times. The rearrangement links TRBV28 to TRBJ1-5, with TRBD1 identical over 9 bases. With V trimmed by 6 bases and J by 8 bases, 11 bases remained unmatched. Germline values: CDR1 MDHEN, CDR2 SYDVKM. CDR3 length: 15 amino acids. This chain's CDR3 is CASRRPGQGIKPQHF. CDR3 DNA: TGTGCCAGCAGGCGCCCGGGACAGGGTATAAAGCCCCAGCATTTT.

At least ten counts were recorded for this clonotype. J is TRBJ2-7 and V is TRBV7-9, with D uncertain. V dropped 1 base and J dropped 3 bases, with 7 bases sitting between them. The CDR3 sequence is 13 residues long. CDR1 and CDR2 from the germline V gene are SEHNR and FQNEAQ (reference sequence). Written as DNA, the CDR3 is TGTGCCAGCAGCTTAGGTGCAGGCTACGAGCAGTACTTC. It codes for CASSLGAGYEQYF.

This clonotype was seen at least ten times. V and J are TRBV5-1 and TRBJ1-6, with D possibly TRBD1 on 5 matching bases. CDR1 and CDR2 (germline): SGHRS, YFSETQ. The CDR3 is 15 residues long. Trimming removed 3 bases at V and 10 bases at J, with 17 bases between. Here the CDR3 reads CASSSRGQNVSPLHF. In DNA form, the CDR3 reads TGCGCCAGCAGCTCTAGGGGCCAGAACGTCTCACCCCTCCACTTT.

This clonotype has a count of ten or more. The chain carries TRBV20-1 and TRBJ2-7; 10 nucleotides align to TRBD1. This CDR3 comprises 13 residues. In germline, CDR1 is DFQATT, CDR2 SNEGSKA (reference sequence). With V trimmed by 2 bases and J by 4 bases, 2 bases remained unmatched. CDR3 DNA: TGCAGTGCTAGATGGGGACAGGGGTACGAGCAGTACTTC. This gives the protein CSARWGQGYEQYF.

This clonotype was found many times. The rearrangement links TRBV5-1 to TRBJ2-2; D tentatively reads TRBD1 or TRBD2 (5 bases each). The germline V and J ends were trimmed by 2 bases and 3 bases, with 14 bases remaining between them. CDR1 SGHRS and CDR2 YFSETQ come from the germline V gene. The CDR3 spans 16 residues. CDR3 amino acids: CASSFQPGRDTGELFF. CDR3 DNA: TGCGCCAGCAGCTTCCAACCGGGACGCGACACCGGGGAGCTGTTTTTT.

Ten or more counts support this clonotype. The chain uses TRBV5-1 and TRBJ2-1; TRBD2 aligns across 8 bases. The CDR3 consists of 14 residues. Germline assignment: CDR1 SGHRS and CDR2 YFSETQ. Losses at the gene ends were 1 base for V and 8 bases for J; bases not matched to a gene: 5. CDR3 amino acids: CASSLSGSFDEQFF. CDR3 sequence (DNA): TGCGCCAGCAGCTTGAGCGGGAGTTTCGATGAGCAGTTCTTC.

The V and J genes are TRBV28 and TRBJ1-2; TRBD1 is a possible D gene (5 bases). CDR3 length equals 13 residues. Trimming stripped 6 bases from V and 8 bases from J, with 16 bases between. From germline, CDR1 is MDHEN and CDR2 SYDVKM. The CDR3 DNA follows: TGTGCCAGCAGCAGTCTTTATAGGGGCGGCTACACCTTC. This translates into CASSSLYRGGYTF.

This clonotype has ten or more counts. V and J are TRBV7-9 and TRBJ2-1, with D uncertain. In germline, CDR1 is SEHNR, CDR2 FQNEAQ (reference sequence). The CDR3 is made up of 16 amino acids. V lost 5 bases to trimming and J lost 1 base, with 15 bases between them. The CDR3: CASSVVQFWSYNEQFF. CDR3 DNA: TGTGCCAGCAGCGTAGTGCAGTTCTGGTCCTACAATGAGCAGTTCTTC.

This clonotype was found a few times. The chain uses TRBV5-6 and TRBJ2-5; D is undetermined. V gave up 1 base and J gave up 5 bases, with 12 bases separating them. The CDR3 spans 14 residues. The germline gives CDR1 SGHDT, CDR2 YYEEEE. The CDR3 here is CASSLLIARETQYF. Written as DNA, the CDR3 is TGTGCCAGCAGCTTGTTGATAGCCCGGGAGACCCAGTACTTC.

This clonotype was counted ten times or more. This chain connects TRBV11-2 to TRBJ2-1, with TRBD2 identical over 13 bases. With V trimmed by 5 bases and J by 8 bases, 18 bases remained unmatched. The CDR3 loop spans 19 amino acids. Germline loops: CDR1 SGHAT, CDR2 FQNNGV. CDR3 region: CASSQGDRVTSGRVHEQFF. The CDR3 nucleotides read TGTGCCAGCAGCCAGGGGGACAGGGTAACTAGCGGGAGGGTCCATGAGCAGTTCTTC.

This chain connects TRBV28 to TRBJ1-4; D perhaps matches TRBD1 (5 bases). The CDR3 extends over 13 amino acids. Trimming removed 10 bases at V and 4 bases at J, with 13 bases between. Germline V gene data show CDR1 as MDHEN and CDR2 as SYDVKM. CDR3 coding DNA: TGTGCCAACATATCGGGGCATAATGAAAAACTGTTTTTT. Translation gives CANISGHNEKLFF.

This clonotype was observed many times. This chain links TRBV6-1 with TRBJ2-7; 10 nucleotides agree with TRBD2. Germline CDR1 is MNHNS and CDR2 is SASEGT. V gave up 6 bases and J gave up 0 bases; unmatched junction bases: 5. CDR3 length: 15 amino acids. CDR3 sequence reads: CASSRLAGDSYEQYF. In DNA, the CDR3 is TGTGCCAGCAGCCGACTAGCGGGTGACTCCTACGAGCAGTACTTC.

This clonotype was picked up a small number of times. The V gene is TRBV15, the J gene TRBJ2-1; the match to TRBD2 covers 7 bases. The CDR3 consists of 16 residues. Germline loops: CDR1 LNHNV, CDR2 YYDKDF (reference sequence). V shed 0 bases, J shed 0 bases, and the junction held 2 bases outside the gene matches. The CDR3 loop reads CATSRDGGSSYNEQFF. As DNA, the CDR3 is TGTGCCACCAGCAGAGATGGCGGGAGCTCCTACAATGAGCAGTTCTTC.

At least ten counts were recorded for this clonotype. The chain carries TRBV27 and TRBJ1-5; a weak D match, TRBD1 (5 bases). V gave up 2 bases and J gave up 7 bases, with 9 bases separating them. The germline gives CDR1 MNHEY, CDR2 SMNVEV (reference sequence). The CDR3 runs to 13 residues. The CDR3 reads CASSLRDEQPQHF. In DNA form, the CDR3 reads TGTGCCAGCAGTTTAAGGGACGAACAGCCCCAGCATTTT.